The 18 T cell receptor beta chains in this list originate from one sample, sequenced in a study of human T cells and chemical hapten exposure. TCRdb re-called the RACE reads with MiXCR, one entry per CDR3 protein. The table shows under 200,000 distinct CDR3 sequences, with about 14% occurring only once. Described time point: patch test 1, 2 weeks after DPC sensitization. As for treatment: therapeutic diphenylcyclopropenone sensitization with weekly scalp DPC. Source: whole blood, taken in connection with sensitization to the hapten diphenylcyclopropenone (DPC). Receptors were obtained from a woman aged 30 to 39 with alopecia areata. Some clones in this sample may be carry-over from other donors' samples.

The V gene is TRBV29-1, the J gene TRBJ2-3, with 7 nucleotides matching TRBD2. From germline, CDR1 is SQVTM and CDR2 ANQGSEA. This CDR3 contains 15 residues. Trimming at V came to 7 bases and at J to 5 bases, leaving 15 bases not matched to a gene. In DNA, the CDR3 is TGCAGCGCAGCCTTTTTGAGCGGGGCACAAGATACGCAGTATTTT. Translated, it gives CSAAFLSGAQDTQYF.

This sequence joins TRBV5-1 and TRBJ1-4; 10 nucleotides line up with TRBD1. V lost 1 base and J lost 4; bases outside the gene matches: 4. Germline CDR1 is SGHRS and CDR2 is YFSETQ. The CDR3 length is 16 residues. The CDR3 nucleotides are TGCGCCAGCAGCTTGTTGGGGACAGGGGTTAATGAAAAACTGTTTTTT. Translating gives CASSLLGTGVNEKLFF.

This chain connects TRBV20-1 to TRBJ2-1, with D perhaps given as TRBD1 or TRBD2 (5 bases each). V dropped 6 bases and J dropped 9 bases, with 27 bases sitting between them. This CDR3 contains 16 residues. In germline, CDR1 is DFQATT, CDR2 SNEGSKA (reference sequence). CDR3 sequence: CSATPTEGARAGEQFF. CDR3 DNA: TGCAGTGCGACCCCGACCGAAGGGGCGCGGGCGGGTGAGCAGTTCTTC.

This clonotype showed up many times. This chain connects TRBV28 to TRBJ1-5; D call uncertain. The CDR3 spans 14 residues. V shed 2 bases and J shed 6 bases, with 11 bases lying between them. Germline V CDR1 and CDR2: MDHEN, SYDVKM. The CDR3 sequence: CASSLRRLAQPQHF. Here the CDR3 DNA reads TGTGCCAGCAGTTTACGTCGCCTTGCTCAGCCCCAGCATTTT.

Only a few counts were recorded for this clonotype. The CDR3 DNA is TGTGCCAGCAGCTTAGGACGGATAGTCCAAGAGACCCAGTACTTC. Protein: CASSLGRIVQETQYF. V and J are TRBV7-2 and TRBJ2-5; no clear D. Looked up from germline, CDR1 is SGHTA and CDR2 is FQGNSA. The CDR3 is 15 amino acids. Trimming shortened V by 1 base and J by 1 base, and 10 bases separated the two germline ends.

This clonotype was counted between two and nine times. The chain recombines TRBV28 with TRBJ1-2, with D uncertain. V lost 5 bases and J 4 bases, leaving 8 bases between the germline ends. Germline CDR1 reads MDHEN; CDR2 reads SYDVKM. This CDR3 has 12 residues. As DNA, the CDR3 is TGTGCCAGCAGTCGGGCAGTCTATGGCTACACCTTC. This codes for CASSRAVYGYTF.

This clonotype was picked up many times. The V call is TRBV20-1, the J call TRBJ2-7; tentatively, D is TRBD2 (5 bases). With 3 bases removed from V and 3 bases from J, the gap between germline ends came to 6 bases. The CDR3 runs to 11 residues. Germline V CDR1 and CDR2: DFQATT, SNEGSKA (reference sequence). The CDR3 here is CSARDFYEQYF. In DNA form, the CDR3 reads TGCAGTGCTAGGGACTTCTACGAGCAGTACTTC.

This clonotype was found a few times. V usage is TRBV18 and J usage is TRBJ1-1; no clear D. The CDR3 loop spans 14 amino acids. Trimming shortened V by 4 bases and J by 2 bases, and 11 bases separated the two germline ends. Germline-derived CDR1 and CDR2 are KGHSH and LQKENI. The DNA of the CDR3 is TGTGCCAGCTCACTACCTACAGAAAACACTGAAGCTTTCTTT. It translates to CASSLPTENTEAFF. The complete variable domain, with remaining parts taken from reference TRBV18 and TRBJ1-1, reads NAGVMQNPRHLVRRRGQEARLRCSPMKGHSHVYWYRQLPEEGLKFMVYLQKENIIDESGMPKERFSAEFPKEGPSILRIQQVVRGDSAAYFCASSLPTENTEAFFGQGTRLTVV.

This clonotype was observed a handful of times. The chain joins TRBV5-1 to TRBJ2-7; D may be TRBD1 or TRBD2 (5 bases each). V lost 4 bases to trimming and J lost 2 bases, with 16 bases between them. The length of the CDR3 is 15 residues. Germline V gives CDR1 SGHRS, CDR2 YFSETQ. This CDR3 is CASSVIGTGPYEQYF. As DNA, the CDR3 is TGCGCCAGCAGCGTCATCGGGACGGGTCCCTACGAGCAGTACTTC.

The chain uses TRBV7-2 and TRBJ1-1; 7 bases line up with TRBD1. The CDR3 is 14 residues long. Germline CDR1 and CDR2: SGHTA and FQGNSA. With 6 bases clipped from V and 1 base from J, the junction kept 5 bases outside the gene matches. The CDR3 DNA sequence: TGTGCCAGCAGACCGGGACAGAAGAACACTGAAGCTTTCTTT. This gives the protein CASRPGQKNTEAFF.

This chain connects TRBV20-1 to TRBJ1-3; TRBD1 is a possible D gene (5 bases). Trimming took off 6 bases at V and 1 base at J, with 10 bases between the two ends. The CDR3 has 13 residues. Per the germline V gene, CDR1 is DFQATT and CDR2 is SNEGSKA (reference sequence). The CDR3: CSAARGSGNTIYF. In DNA, the CDR3 is TGCAGTGCCGCCCGGGGGTCTGGAAACACCATATATTTT.

This clonotype was counted many times. The rearrangement uses TRBV7-9 and TRBJ2-1, with 7 nucleotides matching TRBD1. The CDR3 sequence is 17 residues long. Germline V lookup: CDR1 SEHNR, CDR2 FQNEAQ (reference sequence). J gave up 0 bases and V 5 bases, and 10 bases lay outside the gene matches. The CDR3 sequence: CASSPRTGMSSYNEQFF. In nucleotides, the CDR3 is TGTGCCAGCAGCCCCCGGACAGGTATGAGCTCCTACAATGAGCAGTTCTTC.

V is TRBV18 and J is TRBJ2-7, with D tentatively TRBD1 or TRBD2 (5 bases each). V shed 3 bases and J shed 5 bases, with 14 bases lying between them. Germline-derived CDR1 and CDR2 are KGHSH and LQKENI. The CDR3 spans 14 residues. This CDR3 is CASSPTRGSDEQYF. In nucleotides, the CDR3 is TGTGCCAGCTCACCGACGAGGGGTAGCGACGAGCAGTACTTC.

This chain links TRBV7-9 with TRBJ2-7; maybe TRBD2 (6 bases). Between the trimmed V and J ends, which lost 5 bases and 3 bases, there was a span of 11 bases. CDR1 is SEHNR, CDR2 FQNEAQ, per germline (reference sequence). The CDR3 extends over 13 amino acids. CDR3 loop: CASSHYGGYEQYF. The CDR3 nucleotides read TGTGCCAGCAGCCACTACGGGGGCTACGAGCAGTACTTC.

Only a few counts were recorded for this clonotype. The chain employs TRBV20-1 and TRBJ2-3; the D gene could be TRBD1 or TRBD2 (5 bases each). CDR3 size: 14 residues. Germline CDR1 DFQATT, CDR2 SNEGSKA (reference sequence). Deletions cut 0 bases from V and 3 bases from J, with 10 bases between. CDR3 sequence: CSAREWGSTDTQYF. CDR3 coding DNA: TGCAGTGCTAGAGAGTGGGGGAGTACAGATACGCAGTATTTT.

This sequence joins TRBV20-1 and TRBJ2-2; possible D gene TRBD1, 5 bases. The CDR3 contains 14 residues. Trimming took 0 bases from V and 3 from J, leaving 8 bases between them. The germline gives CDR1 DFQATT, CDR2 SNEGSKA (reference sequence). The CDR3 sequence: CSARDKGYTGELFF. DNA of the CDR3: TGCAGTGCTAGAGATAAGGGGTACACCGGGGAGCTGTTTTTT.

The chain is built from TRBV30 and TRBJ1-5, with 7 bases identical to TRBD1. Germline CDR1 reads GTSNPN; CDR2 reads SVGIG (reference sequence). There are 12 residues in the CDR3. V was pared by 3 bases and J by 6 bases, with 2 bases of the junction left unmatched. In nucleotides, the CDR3 is TGTGCCTGGAGCTCAGGGGGTCAGCCCCAGCATTTT. The encoded protein is CAWSSGGQPQHF. Filled out from reference TRBV30 and TRBJ1-5, the complete variable domain reads SQTIHQWPATLVQPVGSPLSLECTVEGTSNPNLYWYRQAAGRGLQLLFYSVGIGQISSEVPQNLSASRPQDRQFILSSKKLLLSDSGFYLCAWSSGGQPQHFGDGTRLSIL.

The V call is TRBV7-6, the J call TRBJ1-1; TRBD1 matches at 11 bases. CDR1 is SGHVS and CDR2 is FNYEAQ in the germline V gene. The CDR3 is 16 residues long. J was trimmed by 4 bases and V by 1 base; bases with no gene match: 5. For the CDR3, the DNA is TGTGCCAGCAGCTTAGTCGCCGGGACAGGGGGCACTGAAGCTTTCTTT. Encoded protein: CASSLVAGTGGTEAFF.